This T cell receptor beta chain was documented in a study of T cells in narcolepsy. Libraries were prepared by immunoSEQ multiplex PCR; TCRdb keeps only in-frame clonotypes and omits some of them. The data show some 32,000 clones, around four fifths seen once. The length of the CDR3 is 14 residues. With 6 bases removed from V and 7 bases from J, the gap between germline ends came to 15 bases. Germline CDR1 reads SGHVS; CDR2 reads FQNEAQ. The source is a human donor with narcolepsy. V gene TRBV7-8 combines with J gene TRBJ2-2, with no clear D. The specimen sequenced was CD45RA- memory CD4+ T cells from PBMCs. The CDR3: CASRTNTVGGELFF. The CDR3 DNA sequence: TGTGCCAGCAGAACGAATACGGTTGGCGGGGAGCTGTTTTTT.